The 32 T cell receptor beta chains below all came from one sample that was sequenced in a study of coeliac disease. Profiling relied on immunoSEQ multiplex PCR, and the TCRdb table lists in-frame clones only, not all of them. The table records a few thousand clones, roughly 65% of them present only once. Sequenced material: lymphocytes from the gut lamina propria. Receptor source: a woman between 50 and 59 years old without celiac disease.

The chain is built from TRBV19 and TRBJ2-1; 8 bases match TRBD2. This CDR3 has 13 amino acids. CDR1 is LNHDA and CDR2 is SQIVND in the germline V gene (reference sequence). J lost 10 bases, V lost 5 bases, and 7 bases had no gene match. The CDR3 coding sequence is TGTGCCAGTAGTTTTCGGGGGGGCGGGGAGCAGTTCTTC. It yields the protein CASSFRGGGEQFF.

This rearrangement joins TRBV23-1 to TRBJ2-2; possibly TRBD2 for D (6 bases). TRBV23-1 is labeled an ORF, and its function is uncertain. V was trimmed by 0 bases and J by 1 base, leaving 12 bases between them. This CDR3 comprises 17 residues. CDR3: CASSQSREDGNTGELFF. The CDR3 region has the DNA TGCGCCAGCAGTCAATCGAGGGAGGACGGGAACACCGGGGAGCTGTTTTTT.

The rearrangement links TRBV14 to TRBJ1-6; D remains ambiguous. The germline V gene has CDR1 SGHDN and CDR2 FVKESK. Trimming cost V 2 bases and J 8 bases, with 7 bases left between them. The CDR3 is made up of 13 amino acids. CDR3 sequence: CASSQIQYSPLHF. Here the CDR3 DNA reads TGTGCCAGCAGCCAAATACAATATTCACCCCTCCACTTT.

The chain carries TRBV29-1 and TRBJ2-1; TRBD2 agrees at 12 bases. The CDR3 is made up of 14 amino acids. Per germline, CDR1 SQVTM and CDR2 ANQGSEA. The ends lost 3 bases at V and 6 bases at J; junction bases unmatched: 3. The CDR3 here is CSVDGLAGRNEQFF. The CDR3 DNA reads TGCAGCGTTGATGGACTAGCGGGGCGCAATGAGCAGTTCTTC.

The chain has TRBV11-1 and TRBJ2-2; D is possibly TRBD2 (5 bases). The V end lost 6 bases, the J end lost 0 bases, and 14 bases lay between the germline ends. The CDR3 totals 16 residues. From germline, CDR1 is SGHAT and CDR2 FQDESV (reference sequence). The CDR3 reads CASSPLGSTNTGELFF. The CDR3 DNA follows: TGTGCCAGCAGTCCGCTTGGGAGCACGAACACCGGGGAGCTGTTTTTT.

The chain uses TRBV30 and TRBJ1-2; D gene uncertain. The CDR3 extends over 16 amino acids. Germline V CDR1 and CDR2: GTSNPN, SVGIG (reference sequence). V shed 4 bases and J shed 3 bases, with 21 bases lying between them. CDR3 sequence (DNA): TGTGCCTGGACCCGGAGACGGACTCCCGACTACTATGGCTACACCTTC. This encodes CAWTRRRTPDYYGYTF.

The rearrangement links TRBV25-1 to TRBJ2-6; no definite D call. Germline V gene data show CDR1 as MGHDK and CDR2 as SYGVNS. The length of the CDR3 is 17 residues. The germline V and J ends were trimmed by 1 base and 0 bases, with 10 bases remaining between them. The CDR3 loop is CASSESFPLSGANVLTF. In nucleotides, the CDR3 is TGTGCCAGCAGTGAATCATTCCCACTCTCTGGGGCCAACGTCCTGACTTTC.

V usage is TRBV11-1 and J usage is TRBJ2-1; 8 bases match TRBD2. From germline, CDR1 is SGHAT and CDR2 FQDESV (reference sequence). CDR3 length: 15 residues. V shed 0 bases and J 8 bases; nucleotides not matched to a gene: 6. The CDR3 spells CASSLASGGAHEQFF. The CDR3 DNA reads TGTGCCAGCAGCTTAGCTTCCGGGGGGGCCCATGAGCAGTTCTTC.

The CDR3: CASSDSQSNQPQHF. The DNA for the CDR3 is TGTGCCAGCAGCGACAGCCAGAGCAATCAGCCCCAGCATTTT. This rearrangement joins TRBV21-1 to TRBJ1-5; the table calls TRBD1, which could not be checked here. TRBV21-1 is marked as a pseudogene. There are 14 residues in the CDR3.

V usage is TRBV7-9 and J usage is TRBJ1-1; perhaps TRBD1 as D (6 bases). The V and J ends lost 5 bases and 3 bases respectively, with 16 bases between them. Germline assignment: CDR1 SEHNR and CDR2 FQNEAQ (reference sequence). The CDR3 runs to 15 residues. The CDR3 reads CASSGRRDTHTEAFF. CDR3 sequence (DNA): TGTGCCAGCAGCGGCCGCCGGGACACTCACACTGAAGCTTTCTTT.

This clone was counted between two and nine times. This chain uses TRBV6-1 with TRBJ1-2, with a weak D call TRBD1 (6 bases). Between the trimmed V and J ends, which lost 4 bases and 5 bases, there was a span of 14 bases. CDR1 MNHNS and CDR2 SASEGT come from the germline V gene. The CDR3 contains 14 residues. The CDR3, as DNA: TGTGCCAGCAGTGGAAGTGGAGGACAGTATGGCTACACCTTC. Translation gives CASSGSGGQYGYTF.

This rearrangement joins TRBV5-1 to TRBJ2-7; 8 bases align to TRBD1. This CDR3 has 13 residues. The V gene end was trimmed by 4 bases and the J gene end by 3 bases; junction bases not matched to a gene: 3. The germline gives CDR1 SGHRS, CDR2 YFSETQ. The CDR3 sequence: CASSQDRGYEQYF. The CDR3 bases are TGCGCCAGCAGCCAAGACAGGGGCTACGAGCAGTACTTC.

This clone is a singleton in its sample. This chain uses TRBV7-6 with TRBJ1-4, with 7 bases identical to TRBD1. The CDR3 has 16 amino acids. V shed 1 base and J 2 bases; nucleotides not matched to a gene: 4. Germline lookup yields CDR1 SGHVS and CDR2 FNYEAQ. The CDR3 spells CASSLGDRVTNEKLFF. The CDR3 DNA reads TGTGCCAGCAGCTTAGGGGACAGAGTTACTAATGAAAAACTGTTTTTT.

The chain joins TRBV7-2 to TRBJ2-1; 12 nucleotides match TRBD2. The CDR3 runs to 15 residues. After removal of 4 bases from V and 8 bases from J, the junction contained 6 bases not matched to a gene. The germline V gene encodes CDR1 SGHTA and CDR2 FQGNSA. The CDR3 DNA is TGTGCCAGCAGCTACTCTAGCGGGGGGGGCGATGAGCAGTTCTTC. Translated, it gives CASSYSSGGGDEQFF. Drawing the rest from reference TRBV7-2 and TRBJ2-1, the complete variable domain is GAGVSQSPSNKVTEKGKDVELRCDPISGHTALYWYRQSLGQGLEFLIYFQGNSAPDKSGLPSDRFSAERTGGSVSTLTIQRTQQEDSAVYLCASSYSSGGGDEQFFGPGTRLTVL.

This sequence joins TRBV9 and TRBJ2-5, with 16 positions matching TRBD2. Looked up from germline, CDR1 is SGDLS and CDR2 is YYNGEE. The CDR3 length is 18 residues. Germline trimming cut 0 bases from V and 5 bases from J; bases unmatched to any gene: 7. The CDR3 region has the DNA TGTGCCAGCAGCGTAGGGGGACTAGCGGGGGGGAGACGGGAGACCCAGTACTTC. Translating it yields CASSVGGLAGGRRETQYF.

This clone was observed a few times. The chain uses TRBV19 and TRBJ1-1; 9 bases are a match to TRBD1. The J segment lost 0 bases and the V segment lost 5 bases, leaving 10 bases of the junction unmatched. From germline, CDR1 is LNHDA and CDR2 SQIVND (reference sequence). The CDR3 covers 17 residues. Here the CDR3 DNA reads TGTGCCAGTAGTCGGTCCGGGACAGGGATCATGAACACTGAAGCTTTCTTT. Translation gives CASSRSGTGIMNTEAFF.

This sequence joins TRBV5-1 and TRBJ2-3; TRBD2 matches 8 bases. This CDR3 contains 17 residues. CDR1 and CDR2 from the germline V gene are SGHRS and YFSETQ. J was trimmed by 1 base and V by 0 bases; bases with no gene match: 7. The CDR3 sequence: CASSLELAGSGTDTQYF. Here the CDR3 DNA reads TGCGCCAGCAGCTTGGAGTTAGCGGGGTCGGGCACAGATACGCAGTATTTT. Looking up the rest from reference TRBV5-1 and TRBJ2-3 gives the full variable domain: KAGVTQTPRYLIKTRGQQVTLSCSPISGHRSVSWYQQTPGQGLQFLFEYFSETQRNKGNFPGRFSGRQFSNSRSEMNVSTLELGDSALYLCASSLELAGSGTDTQYFGPGTRLTVL.

The chain uses TRBV9 and TRBJ1-1; perhaps TRBD1 as D (6 bases). Germline V gives CDR1 SGDLS, CDR2 YYNGEE. This CDR3 has 15 amino acids. The germline V and J ends were trimmed by 0 bases and 5 bases, with 14 bases remaining between them. CDR3 sequence (DNA): TGTGCCAGCAGCGTAGACGCAGGGGTTCGGACTGAAGCTTTCTTT. It is translated as CASSVDAGVRTEAFF.

This clone was recorded only once. The chain has TRBV7-2 and TRBJ2-7; TRBD1 agrees at 10 bases. CDR3 length: 16 residues. Germline loops: CDR1 SGHTA, CDR2 FQGNSA. V was clipped by 1 base and J by 1 base; unmatched bases: 4. CDR3 in DNA: TGTGCCAGCAGCTTAGTCGGGACAGGGGCTTCCTACGAGCAGTACTTC. This codes for CASSLVGTGASYEQYF.

This chain links TRBV2 with TRBJ2-3; D call uncertain. V was cut by 1 base and J by 11 bases, with 10 bases left in between. Germline V CDR1 and CDR2: SNHLY, FYNNEI. This CDR3 region has 12 residues. CDR3 DNA sequence: TGTGCCAGCAGTGAAGTAGTAGGAGTGCAGTATTTT. This gives the protein CASSEVVGVQYF.

The chain combines TRBV7-2 with TRBJ2-7, with unresolved D. Per the germline V gene, CDR1 is SGHTA and CDR2 is FQGNSA. V was trimmed by 3 bases and J by 5 bases, leaving 11 bases between them. The CDR3 runs to 13 residues. The CDR3, as DNA: TGTGCCAGCAGCTTTGGTAAGCGTGACGAGCAGTACTTC. It encodes CASSFGKRDEQYF.

The gene calls are TRBV18 and TRBJ1-2; no clear D gene. The germline V gene has CDR1 KGHSH and CDR2 LQKENI. This CDR3 has 16 amino acids. V dropped 3 bases and J dropped 0 bases, with 14 bases sitting between them. The CDR3 sequence: CASSPRTGEANYGYTF. Written as DNA, the CDR3 is TGTGCCAGCTCACCTAGGACGGGAGAAGCTAACTATGGCTACACCTTC.

This clone appeared a few times. J is TRBJ2-2 and V is TRBV6-5, with D possibly TRBD1 on 5 matching bases. This CDR3 contains 13 residues. Germline lookup yields CDR1 MNHEY and CDR2 SVGAGI. Trimming pared 6 bases from V and 5 bases from J, leaving 10 bases between. CDR3 bases: TGTGCCAGCAGCCCACAGGCAACCGGGGAGCTGTTTTTT. Translated: CASSPQATGELFF.

This rearrangement joins TRBV6-8 to TRBJ2-7, with TRBD2 matching 7 bases. Per germline, CDR1 MNHGY and CDR2 SAAAGT. Losses at the gene ends were 1 base for V and 1 base for J; bases not matched to a gene: 4. The CDR3 runs 15 residues. The CDR3 nucleotides are TGTGCCAGCAGTTACTATCGGACTAGATCCTACGAGCAGTACTTC. Its protein product is CASSYYRTRSYEQYF.

The gene calls are TRBV6-1 and TRBJ2-1; D ambiguous. Germline CDR1 reads MNHNS; CDR2 reads SASEGT. The CDR3 length is 15 residues. Trimming removed 4 bases at V and 4 bases at J, with 14 bases between. For the CDR3, the DNA is TGTGCCAGCAGTGTATCGCACAGCCTATACAATGAGCAGTTCTTC. This sequence encodes CASSVSHSLYNEQFF.

The chain couples TRBV27 to TRBJ2-2, with 7 bases that match TRBD2. The CDR3 has 15 amino acids. The germline V gene encodes CDR1 MNHEY and CDR2 SMNVEV (reference sequence). V was clipped by 3 bases and J by 2 bases; unmatched bases: 3. CDR3 bases: TGTGCCAGCAGTTTGGCGGGACTAAACACCGGGGAGCTGTTTTTT. Amino acid sequence: CASSLAGLNTGELFF.

The chain employs TRBV5-1 and TRBJ1-2, with 10 positions matching TRBD1. The germline gives CDR1 SGHRS, CDR2 YFSETQ. V gave up 0 bases and J gave up 7 bases; unmatched junction bases: 12. The CDR3 has 17 residues. The CDR3: CASSLEGQGTLAGGYTF. CDR3 in DNA: TGCGCCAGCAGCTTGGAGGGACAGGGGACTTTAGCAGGTGGCTACACCTTC.

The rearrangement uses TRBV29-1 and TRBJ2-7; 12 bases match TRBD1. Germline trimming cut 4 bases from V and 5 bases from J; bases unmatched to any gene: 6. The CDR3 length is 14 residues. Germline CDR1 SQVTM, CDR2 ANQGSEA. The CDR3 region has the DNA TGCAGCGTTGTCTCCGGGACAGGGGGCGACGAGCAGTACTTC. Protein: CSVVSGTGGDEQYF.

The CDR3 DNA follows: TGTGCCAGCAGCTTAGCAGAGGGGGTCGGCTACACCTTC. Amino acids: CASSLAEGVGYTF. The chain employs TRBV7-6 and TRBJ1-2, with a possible D match to TRBD1 (6 bases). The length of the CDR3 is 13 residues. V lost 0 bases and J lost 8, with 10 bases in between. The germline gives CDR1 SGHVS, CDR2 FNYEAQ.

Within the sample, this clone is large. The CDR3 reads CASSLPGQGFGTDTQYF. The CDR3 DNA reads as TGTGCCAGCAGCTTACCGGGACAGGGGTTTGGCACAGATACGCAGTATTTT. The chain carries TRBV5-6 and TRBJ2-3; 10 nucleotides agree with TRBD1. CDR1 is SGHDT, CDR2 YYEEEE, per germline. Trimming removed 2 bases from V and 1 base from J; junction bases left unmatched: 7. The CDR3 is 17 amino acids.

CDR3 residues: CASSQAVRGGRTDTQYF. The CDR3 bases are TGTGCCAGCAGCCAAGCGGTACGGGGGGGTCGCACAGATACGCAGTATTTT. The chain employs TRBV4-2 and TRBJ2-3; 8 bases fit TRBD2. The V gene end was trimmed by 1 base and the J gene end by 1 base; junction bases not matched to a gene: 7. The CDR3 runs to 17 residues. Germline V gene sequence: CDR1 LGHNA, CDR2 YNFKEQ.

This clone was detected only a few times. The chain employs TRBV4-1 and TRBJ2-3; D perhaps matches TRBD2 (7 bases). Deletions cut 1 base from V and 2 bases from J, with 16 bases between. Germline V gene sequence: CDR1 MGHRA, CDR2 YSYEKL. The CDR3 is 17 residues long. The CDR3 reads CASSQGEGGANTDTQYF. CDR3 DNA sequence: TGCGCCAGCAGCCAAGGGGAGGGGGGGGCGAACACAGATACGCAGTATTTT.